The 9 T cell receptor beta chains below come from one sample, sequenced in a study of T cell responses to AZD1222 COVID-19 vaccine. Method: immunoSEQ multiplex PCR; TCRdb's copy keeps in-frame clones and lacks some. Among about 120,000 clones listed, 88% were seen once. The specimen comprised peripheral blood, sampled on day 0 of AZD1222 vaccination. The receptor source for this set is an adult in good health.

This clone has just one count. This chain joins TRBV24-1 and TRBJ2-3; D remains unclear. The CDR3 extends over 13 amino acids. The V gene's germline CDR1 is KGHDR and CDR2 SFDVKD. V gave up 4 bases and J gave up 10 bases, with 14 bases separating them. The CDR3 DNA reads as TGTGCCACCAGTGAATATCAGTTCTTGGCGCAGTATTTT. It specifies CATSEYQFLAQYF.

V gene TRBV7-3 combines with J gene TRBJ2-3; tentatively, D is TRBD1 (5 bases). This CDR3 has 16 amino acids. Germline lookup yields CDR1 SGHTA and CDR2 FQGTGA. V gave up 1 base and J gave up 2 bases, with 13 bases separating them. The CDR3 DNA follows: TGTGCCAGCAGCTTAAAAGGGGCCTTTAACACAGATACGCAGTATTTT. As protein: CASSLKGAFNTDTQYF. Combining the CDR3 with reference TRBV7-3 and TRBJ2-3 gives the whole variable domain GAGVSQTPSNKVTEKGKYVELRCDPISGHTALYWYRQSLGQGPEFLIYFQGTGAADDSGLPNDRFFAVRPEGSVSTLKIQRTERGDSAVYLCASSLKGAFNTDTQYFGPGTRLTVL.

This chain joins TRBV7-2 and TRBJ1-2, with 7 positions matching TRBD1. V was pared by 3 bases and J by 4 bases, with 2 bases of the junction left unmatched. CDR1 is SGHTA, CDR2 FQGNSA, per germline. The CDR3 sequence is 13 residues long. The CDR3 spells CASSLTGPYGYTF. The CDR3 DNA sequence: TGTGCCAGCAGCTTGACAGGGCCCTATGGCTACACCTTC. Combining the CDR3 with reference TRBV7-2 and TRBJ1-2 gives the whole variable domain GAGVSQSPSNKVTEKGKDVELRCDPISGHTALYWYRQSLGQGLEFLIYFQGNSAPDKSGLPSDRFSAERTGGSVSTLTIQRTQQEDSAVYLCASSLTGPYGYTFGSGTRLTVV.

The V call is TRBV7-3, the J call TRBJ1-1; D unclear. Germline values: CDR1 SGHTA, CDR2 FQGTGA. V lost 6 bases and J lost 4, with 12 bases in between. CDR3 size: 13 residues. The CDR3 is CASSLGRATEAFF. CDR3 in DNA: TGTGCCAGCAGTTTAGGTAGGGCCACTGAAGCTTTCTTT.

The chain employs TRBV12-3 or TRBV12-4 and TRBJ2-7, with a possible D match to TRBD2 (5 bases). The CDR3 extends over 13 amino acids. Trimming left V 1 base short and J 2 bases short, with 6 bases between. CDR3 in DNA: TGTGCCAGCAGTTTAGGAGGGCCCTACGAGCAGTACTTC. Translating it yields CASSLGGPYEQYF.

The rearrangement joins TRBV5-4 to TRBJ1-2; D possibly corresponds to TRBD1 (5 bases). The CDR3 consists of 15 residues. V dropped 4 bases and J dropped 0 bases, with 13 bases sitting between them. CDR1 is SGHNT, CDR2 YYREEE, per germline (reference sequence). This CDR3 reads CASSPGATANYGYTF. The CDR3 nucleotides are TGTGCCAGCAGCCCCGGGGCGACGGCTAACTATGGCTACACCTTC.

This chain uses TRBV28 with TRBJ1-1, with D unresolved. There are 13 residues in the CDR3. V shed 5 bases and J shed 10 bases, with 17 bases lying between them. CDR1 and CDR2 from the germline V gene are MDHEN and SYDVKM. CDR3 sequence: CASSLRTARGAFF. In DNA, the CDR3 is TGTGCCAGCAGTCTTCGGACGGCCCGCGGAGCTTTCTTT.

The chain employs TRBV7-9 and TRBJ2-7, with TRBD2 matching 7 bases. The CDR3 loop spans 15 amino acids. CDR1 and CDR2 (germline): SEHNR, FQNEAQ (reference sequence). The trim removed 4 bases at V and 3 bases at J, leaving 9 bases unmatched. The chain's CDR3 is CASSSPASGVYEQYF. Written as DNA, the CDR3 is TGTGCCAGCAGCTCCCCGGCTAGCGGAGTCTACGAGCAGTACTTC.

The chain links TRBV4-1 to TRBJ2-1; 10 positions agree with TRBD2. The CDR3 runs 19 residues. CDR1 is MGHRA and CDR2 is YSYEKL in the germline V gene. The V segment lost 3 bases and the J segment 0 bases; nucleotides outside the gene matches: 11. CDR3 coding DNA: TGCGCCAGCAGCCATACCCTAGCGGGAGTTTCCAGCTCCTACAATGAGCAGTTCTTC. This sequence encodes CASSHTLAGVSSSYNEQFF.